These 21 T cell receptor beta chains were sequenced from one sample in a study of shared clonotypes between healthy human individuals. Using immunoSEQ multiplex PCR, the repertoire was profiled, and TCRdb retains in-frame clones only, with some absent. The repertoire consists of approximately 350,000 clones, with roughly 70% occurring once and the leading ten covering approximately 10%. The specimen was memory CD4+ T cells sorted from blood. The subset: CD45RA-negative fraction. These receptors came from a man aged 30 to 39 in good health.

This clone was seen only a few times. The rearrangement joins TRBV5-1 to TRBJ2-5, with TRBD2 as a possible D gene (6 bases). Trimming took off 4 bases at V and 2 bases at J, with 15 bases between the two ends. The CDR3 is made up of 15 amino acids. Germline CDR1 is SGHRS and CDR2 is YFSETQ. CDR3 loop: CASSPGDQLQETQYF. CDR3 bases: TGCGCCAGCAGCCCGGGGGACCAGCTACAAGAGACCCAGTACTTC. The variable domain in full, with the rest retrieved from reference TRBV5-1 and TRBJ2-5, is KAGVTQTPRYLIKTRGQQVTLSCSPISGHRSVSWYQQTPGQGLQFLFEYFSETQRNKGNFPGRFSGRQFSNSRSEMNVSTLELGDSALYLCASSPGDQLQETQYFGPGTRLLVL.

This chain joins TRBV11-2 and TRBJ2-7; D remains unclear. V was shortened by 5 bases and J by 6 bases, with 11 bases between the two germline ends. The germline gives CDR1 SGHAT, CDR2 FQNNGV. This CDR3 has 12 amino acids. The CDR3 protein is CASSPRLSEQYF. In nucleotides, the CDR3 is TGTGCCAGCAGCCCCCGTTTGAGCGAGCAGTACTTC.

This CDR3 reads CASSFPSGKDGDEQFF. The DNA for the CDR3 is TGTGCCAGCAGCTTTCCTAGCGGGAAAGATGGGGATGAGCAGTTCTTC. The chain recombines TRBV5-4 with TRBJ2-1; 9 bases map to TRBD2. This CDR3 is 16 amino acids long. CDR1 is SGHNT, CDR2 YYREEE, per germline (reference sequence). Trimming at V came to 2 bases and at J to 8 bases, leaving 11 bases not matched to a gene.

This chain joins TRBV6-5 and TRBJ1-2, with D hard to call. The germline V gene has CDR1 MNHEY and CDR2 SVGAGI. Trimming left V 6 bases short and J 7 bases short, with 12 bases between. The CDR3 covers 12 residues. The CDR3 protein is CASRFFGSGYTF. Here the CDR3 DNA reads TGTGCCAGCAGGTTCTTCGGAAGTGGCTACACCTTC.

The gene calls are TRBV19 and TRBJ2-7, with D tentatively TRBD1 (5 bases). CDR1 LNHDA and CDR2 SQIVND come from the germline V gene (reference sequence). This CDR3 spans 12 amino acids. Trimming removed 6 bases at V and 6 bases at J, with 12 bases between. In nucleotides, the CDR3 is TGTGCCAGTAGCCTGAGGCAGGGCGAGCAGTACTTC. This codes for CASSLRQGEQYF.

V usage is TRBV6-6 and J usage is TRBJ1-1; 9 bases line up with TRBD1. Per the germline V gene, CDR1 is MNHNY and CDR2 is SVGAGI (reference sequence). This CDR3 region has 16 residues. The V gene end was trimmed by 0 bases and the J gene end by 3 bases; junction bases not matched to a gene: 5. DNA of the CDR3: TGTGCCAGCAGTTACTCGCCACAGGGGGCGGACACTGAAGCTTTCTTT. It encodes CASSYSPQGADTEAFF.

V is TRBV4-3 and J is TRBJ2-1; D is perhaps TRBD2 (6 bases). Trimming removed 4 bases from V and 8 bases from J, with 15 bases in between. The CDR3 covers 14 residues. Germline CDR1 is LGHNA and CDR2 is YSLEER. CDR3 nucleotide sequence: TGCGCCAGCAGCCCCCCCGGGAGTCTCTATGAGCAGTTCTTC. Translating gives CASSPPGSLYEQFF.

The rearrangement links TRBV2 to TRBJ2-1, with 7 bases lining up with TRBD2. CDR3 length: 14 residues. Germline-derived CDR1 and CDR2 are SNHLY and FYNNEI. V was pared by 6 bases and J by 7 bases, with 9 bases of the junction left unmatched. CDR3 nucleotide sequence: TGTGCCAGCAGGGCTCGGGGGGAGAGGAATGAGCAGTTCTTC. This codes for CASRARGERNEQFF.

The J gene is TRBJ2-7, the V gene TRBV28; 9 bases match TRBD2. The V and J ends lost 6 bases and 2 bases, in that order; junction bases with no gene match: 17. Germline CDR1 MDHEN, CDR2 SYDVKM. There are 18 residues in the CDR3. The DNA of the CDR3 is TGTGCCAGCAGACGGGTGTCGGTAGCGGGAGCGAATACCTACGAGCAGTACTTC. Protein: CASRRVSVAGANTYEQYF.

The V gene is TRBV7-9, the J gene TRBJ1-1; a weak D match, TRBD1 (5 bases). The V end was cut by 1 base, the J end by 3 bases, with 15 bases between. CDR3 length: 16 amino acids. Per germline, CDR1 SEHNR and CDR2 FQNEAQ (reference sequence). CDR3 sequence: CASSLDSGGFDTEAFF. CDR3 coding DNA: TGTGCCAGCAGCTTAGACTCGGGGGGGTTTGACACTGAAGCTTTCTTT.

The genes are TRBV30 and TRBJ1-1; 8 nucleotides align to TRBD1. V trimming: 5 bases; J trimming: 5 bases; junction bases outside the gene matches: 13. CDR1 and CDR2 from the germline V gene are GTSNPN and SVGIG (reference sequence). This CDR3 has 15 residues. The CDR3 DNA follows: TGTGCCTGGGGAAGGACAGGGACGGGGAGGACTGAAGCTTTCTTT. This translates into CAWGRTGTGRTEAFF.

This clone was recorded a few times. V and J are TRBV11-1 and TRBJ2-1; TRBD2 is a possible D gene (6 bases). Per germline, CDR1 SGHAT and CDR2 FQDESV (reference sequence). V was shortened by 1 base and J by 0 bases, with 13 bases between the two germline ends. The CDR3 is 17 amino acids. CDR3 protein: CASSLDRAGRSYNEQFF. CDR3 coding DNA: TGTGCCAGCAGCTTAGATCGAGCGGGCCGCTCCTACAATGAGCAGTTCTTC.

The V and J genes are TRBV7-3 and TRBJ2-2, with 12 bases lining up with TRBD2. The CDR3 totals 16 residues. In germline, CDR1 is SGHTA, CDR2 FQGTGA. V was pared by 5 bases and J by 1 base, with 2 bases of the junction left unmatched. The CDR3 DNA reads TGTGCCAGCAGCCTAGCGGGAGGGTGGAACACCGGGGAGCTGTTTTTT. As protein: CASSLAGGWNTGELFF.

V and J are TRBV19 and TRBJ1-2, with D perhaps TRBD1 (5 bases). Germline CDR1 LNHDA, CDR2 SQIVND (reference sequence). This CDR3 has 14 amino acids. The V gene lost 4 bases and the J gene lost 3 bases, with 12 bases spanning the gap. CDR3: CASSNQKGYYGYTF. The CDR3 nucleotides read TGTGCCAGTAGTAATCAGAAGGGGTACTATGGCTACACCTTC.

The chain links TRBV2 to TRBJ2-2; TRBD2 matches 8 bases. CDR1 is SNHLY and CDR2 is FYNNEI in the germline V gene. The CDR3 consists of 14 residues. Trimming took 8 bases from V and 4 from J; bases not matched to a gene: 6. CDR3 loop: CASAPGLGTGELFF. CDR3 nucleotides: TGTGCCAGCGCGCCGGGACTAGGCACCGGGGAGCTGTTTTTT.

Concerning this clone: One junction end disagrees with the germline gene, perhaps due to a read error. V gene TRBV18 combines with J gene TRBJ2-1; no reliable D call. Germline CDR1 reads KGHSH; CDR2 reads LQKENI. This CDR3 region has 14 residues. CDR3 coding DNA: TGTACCAGCTCACCCCCGGGCGGATACAATGAGCAGTTCTTC. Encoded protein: CTSSPPGGYNEQFF.

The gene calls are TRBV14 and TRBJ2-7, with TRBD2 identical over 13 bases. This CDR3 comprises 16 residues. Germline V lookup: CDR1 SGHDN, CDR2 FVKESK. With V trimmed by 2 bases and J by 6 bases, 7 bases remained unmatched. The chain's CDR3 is CASSQRVRTSGSEQYF. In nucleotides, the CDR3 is TGTGCCAGCAGCCAAAGAGTCAGGACTAGCGGGAGCGAGCAGTACTTC.

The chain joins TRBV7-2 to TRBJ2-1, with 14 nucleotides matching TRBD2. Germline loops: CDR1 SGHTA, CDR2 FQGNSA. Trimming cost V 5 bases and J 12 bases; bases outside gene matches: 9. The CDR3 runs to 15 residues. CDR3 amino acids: CASSALTSGRARQFF. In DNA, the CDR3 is TGTGCCAGCAGCGCCCTGACTAGCGGGAGGGCCCGGCAGTTCTTC. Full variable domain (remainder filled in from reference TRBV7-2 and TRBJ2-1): GAGVSQSPSNKVTEKGKDVELRCDPISGHTALYWYRQSLGQGLEFLIYFQGNSAPDKSGLPSDRFSAERTGGSVSTLTIQRTQQEDSAVYLCASSALTSGRARQFFGPGTRLTVL.

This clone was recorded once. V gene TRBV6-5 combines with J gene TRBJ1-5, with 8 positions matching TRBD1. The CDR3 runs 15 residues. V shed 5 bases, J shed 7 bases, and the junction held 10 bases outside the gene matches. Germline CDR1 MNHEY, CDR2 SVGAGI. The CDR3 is CASSLDRGRDQPQHF. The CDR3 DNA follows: TGTGCCAGCAGTCTCGACAGGGGACGGGACCAGCCCCAGCATTTT.

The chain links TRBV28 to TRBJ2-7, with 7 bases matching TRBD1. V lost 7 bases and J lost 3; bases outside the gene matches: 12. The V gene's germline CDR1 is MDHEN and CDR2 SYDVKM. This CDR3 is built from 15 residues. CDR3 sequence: CASTGIGQGVYEQYF. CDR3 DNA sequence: TGTGCCAGCACCGGGATCGGCCAGGGGGTCTACGAGCAGTACTTC.

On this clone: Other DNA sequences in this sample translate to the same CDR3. The CDR3 nucleotides are TGTGCCAGCTCACCGAAAAATGAGCAGTTCTTC. This gives the protein CASSPKNEQFF. The chain recombines TRBV18 with TRBJ2-1; D unresolved. V was cut by 3 bases and J by 7 bases, with 4 bases left in between. Germline-derived CDR1 and CDR2 are KGHSH and LQKENI. The CDR3 loop spans 11 amino acids. The full variable domain, in which reference TRBV18 and TRBJ2-1 provide the parts outside the CDR3, is NAGVMQNPRHLVRRRGQEARLRCSPMKGHSHVYWYRQLPEEGLKFMVYLQKENIIDESGMPKERFSAEFPKEGPSILRIQQVVRGDSAAYFCASSPKNEQFFGPGTRLTVL.